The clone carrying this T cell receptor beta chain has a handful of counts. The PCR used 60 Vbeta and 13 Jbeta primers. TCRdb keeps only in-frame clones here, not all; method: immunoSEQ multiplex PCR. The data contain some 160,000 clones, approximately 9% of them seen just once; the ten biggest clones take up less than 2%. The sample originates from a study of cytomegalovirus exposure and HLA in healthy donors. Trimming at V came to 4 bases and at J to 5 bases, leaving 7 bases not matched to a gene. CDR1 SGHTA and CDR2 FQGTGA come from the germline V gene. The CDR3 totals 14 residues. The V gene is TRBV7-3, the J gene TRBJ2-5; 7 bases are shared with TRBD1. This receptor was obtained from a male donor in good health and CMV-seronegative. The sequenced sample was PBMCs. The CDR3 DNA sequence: TGTGCCAGCAGCTCGCAGGGGGTGGGGGAGACCCAGTACTTC. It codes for CASSSQGVGETQYF.